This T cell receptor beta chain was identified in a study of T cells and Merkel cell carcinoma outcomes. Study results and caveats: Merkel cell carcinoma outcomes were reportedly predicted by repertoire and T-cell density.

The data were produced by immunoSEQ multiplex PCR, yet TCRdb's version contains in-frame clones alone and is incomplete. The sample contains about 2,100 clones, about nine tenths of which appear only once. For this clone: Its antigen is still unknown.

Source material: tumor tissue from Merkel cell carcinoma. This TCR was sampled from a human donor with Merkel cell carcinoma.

This CDR3 reads CASSQPGTSPTQYF. For the CDR3, the DNA is TGTGCCAGCAGCCAACCGGGGACTTCGCCGACGCAGTATTTT. V usage is TRBV14 and J usage is TRBJ2-3; D might be TRBD2 (6 bases). The germline gives CDR1 SGHDN, CDR2 FVKESK. The V end lost 2 bases, the J end lost 9 bases, and 15 bases lay between the germline ends. The CDR3 contains 14 residues.